This T cell receptor beta chain originates from a study of CD8 T cells in Susac syndrome. Random hexamers were used to reverse transcribe 0.5 to 1 ug of RNA. The CDR3 of TCR beta was amplified by immunoSEQ multiplex PCR across 54 Vbeta and 13 Jbeta. One entry per CDR3 protein results from TCRdb running MiXCR on the immunoSEQ multiplex PCR reads. The sample consists of about 180,000 distinct CDR3 sequences, about 94% of them appearing once. Germline CDR1 SGHNT, CDR2 YENEEA. This CDR3 contains 11 residues. With 4 bases removed from V and 6 bases from J, the gap between germline ends came to 5 bases. From blood CD8+ and CD4+ T cells, the TCR beta chain was sequenced. TEMRA cells were enriched by FACS, and CD4+ and CD8+ T cells were negatively isolated. Overall study findings and caveats: By the study's own acknowledgment, its TCR sequencing and HLA analysis included relatively few individuals.

Note on this clonotype: Its antigen is still unknown.

The sequencing input was CD4+ T cells from PBMCs. The chain has TRBV11-3 and TRBJ2-3; D unresolved. This clonotype was obtained from a human donor with multiple sclerosis. CDR3 sequence reads: CASSSEDTQYF. CDR3 coding DNA: TGTGCCAGCAGCTCGGAGGATACGCAGTATTTT.